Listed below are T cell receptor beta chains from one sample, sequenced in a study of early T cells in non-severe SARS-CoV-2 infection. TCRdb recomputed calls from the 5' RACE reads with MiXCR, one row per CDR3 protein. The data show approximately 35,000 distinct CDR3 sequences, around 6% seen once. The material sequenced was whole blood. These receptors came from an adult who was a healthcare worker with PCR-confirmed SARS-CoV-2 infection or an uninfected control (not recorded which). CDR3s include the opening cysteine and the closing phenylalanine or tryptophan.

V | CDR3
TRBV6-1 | CASSEVGQSYEQYF
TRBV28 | CASRGQGNTEAFF
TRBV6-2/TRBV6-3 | CASSPGFSRHYEQYF
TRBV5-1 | CASSLDGTGLTYEQYF
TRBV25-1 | CASSPSGSSTDTQYF
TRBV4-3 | CASSQEVPDSPANTGELFF
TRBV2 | CASNYGRLETQYF
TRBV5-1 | CASSSPPGQTLNTEAFF
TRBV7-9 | CASSPTGGGEAFF
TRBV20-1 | CSARDRNRGRAEAFF
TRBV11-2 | CASSLGVYEQYF
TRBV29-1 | CSVSEGSGELFF
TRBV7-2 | CASSLVLVEQYF
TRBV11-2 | CASSLEGGSPLHF
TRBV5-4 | CASSLRSANTGELFF
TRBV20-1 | CSAGTSGSYEQYF
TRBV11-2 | CASSFMRGTYNEQFF
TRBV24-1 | CATSDLTGDTGELFF
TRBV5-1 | CASSFLREAEQFF
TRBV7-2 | CASSLWGGVYEQYF
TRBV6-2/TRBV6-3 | CASSRSQTGLVQAGQFF
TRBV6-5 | CASSASGQGRDEQYF
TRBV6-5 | CASSYSDGETQYF
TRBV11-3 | CASSRQGLGVNEQFF
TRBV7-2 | CASSTDRYGYTF
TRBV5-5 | CASSLGGYDSPLHF
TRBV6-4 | CASRTTSGETDTQYF
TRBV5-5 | CASSSVGSSGELFF
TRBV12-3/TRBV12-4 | CASSLIWGRGYTF
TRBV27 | CASSLSSGLTGNEKLFF
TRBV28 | CASSSRGGLASTDTQYF
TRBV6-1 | CASSGRTTDSNQPQHF
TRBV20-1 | CSAASGTSGQETQYF
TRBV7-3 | CASSLTSEVYNEQFF
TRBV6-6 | CASRLAGGDTQYF
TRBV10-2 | CASRTGPNYEQYF
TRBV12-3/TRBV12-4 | CASSANTPGTNGYTF
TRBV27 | CASSPGLGGYTF
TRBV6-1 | CASSGGQGSSPLHF
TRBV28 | CASTPLEWDPYEQYF
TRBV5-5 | CASSLATGIDTQYF
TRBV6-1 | CASTIERLETEAFF
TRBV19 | CASSSGIYSYNSPLHF
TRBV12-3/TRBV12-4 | CASSFGQANTEAFF